This T cell receptor (beta chain) was recovered during a study of blood T cell repertoires in COVID-19. Background on the study: Nucleic acid was either cDNA or gDNA, and it came from T cells, B-cell-depleted T cells, or PBMCs.

The CDR3 has 13 residues. The ends were cut back, 9 bases at V and 2 bases at J, with 11 bases in the middle. The germline V gene encodes CDR1 SGHRS and CDR2 YFSETQ. In the authors' methods: Cell counts per sample came from amplifying reference gene primers. Using immunoSEQ multiplex PCR, the repertoire was profiled, and TCRdb retains in-frame clones only, with some absent. D and trimming come from the DNA, and the V and J calls and clone size come from that table. The sample lists about 160,000 clones, roughly 91% occurring once. V and J are TRBV5-1 and TRBJ2-2, with TRBD1 as a possible D gene (6 bases). The receptor comes from a woman between 50 and 59 years old with acute or convalescent COVID-19. The specimen was peripheral blood. The DNA of the CDR3 is TGCGCCACCCGGACAGATAACACCGGGGAGCTGTTTTTT. Its protein product is CATRTDNTGELFF.